This T cell receptor (beta chain) was captured by sequencing in a study of radiation and T cells in renal cell carcinoma. The time point is: blood 4 weeks post-SBRT, at nephrectomy. Treatment defined: 15 Gy SBRT to primary tumor, nephrectomy 4 weeks later. Nephrectomy followed 15 Gy stereotactic body radiation by 4 weeks. This CDR3 has 20 residues. With V trimmed by 2 bases and J by 4 bases, 18 bases remained unmatched. Regarding this clone: Its target is unknown.

Study-level results: From baseline, blood top tumor clonotypes peaked at 2 weeks post-radiation.

Method: immunoSEQ multiplex PCR; TCRdb's copy keeps in-frame clones and lacks some. The data contain roughly 90,000 clones, 85% of them singletons. The rearrangement links TRBV23-1 to TRBJ2-1, with 9 nucleotides matching TRBD1. TRBV23-1 belongs to the ORF category, with a function that is uncertain. Sample: blood, taken from a patient whose treatment included radiotherapy and nephrectomy. This receptor was identified in a man aged 45 to 65 with renal cell carcinoma. CDR3 in DNA: TGCGCCAGCAGTCAACCCCCCCCGGTGGGACAGGGAGGACCATACAATGAGCAGTTCTTC. It translates to CASSQPPPVGQGGPYNEQFF.